Each of the 12 T cell receptor beta chains below was sequenced from the same sample in a study of PD-L1 blockade in urothelial cancer. TCRdb keeps only in-frame clones here, not all; method: immunoSEQ multiplex PCR. Of roughly 45,000 clones in the sample, roughly 78% were seen once. Regarding time point: peripheral blood 6 weeks after treatment start. This specimen was PBMCs, taken around atezolizumab (anti-PD-L1) treatment. Every receptor here comes from a man between 60 and 70 years old with urothelial cancer.

The J gene is TRBJ2-7, the V gene TRBV19; 8 bases fit TRBD2. Germline loops: CDR1 LNHDA, CDR2 SQIVND (reference sequence). The CDR3 contains 15 residues. Trimming at V came to 5 bases and at J to 6 bases, leaving 12 bases not matched to a gene. CDR3 protein: CASSPQLGLVTEQYF. CDR3 coding DNA: TGTGCCAGTAGTCCCCAATTGGGACTAGTCACCGAGCAGTACTTC.

This chain connects TRBV5-1 to TRBJ1-2; 7 bases line up with TRBD1. CDR1 is SGHRS, CDR2 YFSETQ, per germline. The V and J ends lost 2 bases and 7 bases, in that order; junction bases with no gene match: 5. The CDR3 totals 13 residues. The CDR3 DNA reads as TGCGCCAGCAGCTTTACAGGGGAAGGTGGCTACACCTTC. It is translated as CASSFTGEGGYTF. The full variable domain, in which reference TRBV5-1 and TRBJ1-2 provide the parts outside the CDR3, is KAGVTQTPRYLIKTRGQQVTLSCSPISGHRSVSWYQQTPGQGLQFLFEYFSETQRNKGNFPGRFSGRQFSNSRSEMNVSTLELGDSALYLCASSFTGEGGYTFGSGTRLTVV.

This clone was picked up one time. CDR3 DNA: TGTGCCAGTAGCCCCGGGACAGGATCCTACGAGCAGTACTTC. It translates to CASSPGTGSYEQYF. This rearrangement joins TRBV19 to TRBJ2-7, with TRBD1 identical over 8 bases. V gave up 6 bases and J gave up 1 base; unmatched junction bases: 5. Germline-derived CDR1 and CDR2 are LNHDA and SQIVND (reference sequence). The CDR3 runs to 14 residues. The full variable domain, with the rest looked up from reference TRBV19 and TRBJ2-7, is DGGITQSPKYLFRKEGQNVTLSCEQNLNHDAMYWYRQDPGQGLRLIYYSQIVNDFQKGDIAEGYSVSREKKESFPLTVTSAQKNPTAFYLCASSPGTGSYEQYFGPGTRLTVT.

This clone appeared once. This rearrangement joins TRBV19 to TRBJ1-5; D unresolved. Looked up from germline, CDR1 is LNHDA and CDR2 is SQIVND (reference sequence). Trimming stripped 6 bases from V and 5 bases from J, with 14 bases between. This CDR3 comprises 14 residues. The CDR3 here is CASRAVNGDQPQHF. Here the CDR3 DNA reads TGTGCCAGTAGGGCGGTGAACGGGGATCAGCCCCAGCATTTT.

This chain joins TRBV6-1 and TRBJ2-3; 9 nucleotides agree with TRBD2. Germline V gene lookup returns CDR1 MNHNS and CDR2 SASEGT. CDR3 length: 17 amino acids. The V segment lost 2 bases and the J segment 5 bases; nucleotides outside the gene matches: 11. The chain's CDR3 is CASSERRGGRSGDTQYF. The CDR3 nucleotides are TGTGCCAGCAGTGAAAGGCGGGGGGGCAGGAGTGGAGATACGCAGTATTTT.

The chain uses TRBV7-2 and TRBJ2-1; 7 bases map to TRBD2. Germline values: CDR1 SGHTA, CDR2 FQGNSA. CDR3 length equals 14 residues. With V trimmed by 5 bases and J by 4 bases, 5 bases remained unmatched. DNA of the CDR3: TGTGCCAGCAGCGGATTCGGGGGGTACAATGAGCAGTTCTTC. Protein: CASSGFGGYNEQFF. Together with reference TRBV7-2 and TRBJ2-1, the CDR3 gives the full variable domain: GAGVSQSPSNKVTEKGKDVELRCDPISGHTALYWYRQSLGQGLEFLIYFQGNSAPDKSGLPSDRFSAERTGGSVSTLTIQRTQQEDSAVYLCASSGFGGYNEQFFGPGTRLTVL.

This clone occurred a few times. The chain recombines TRBV27 with TRBJ2-7; D possibly corresponds to TRBD2 (6 bases). Trimming pared 5 bases from V and 5 bases from J, leaving 10 bases between. Germline loops: CDR1 MNHEY, CDR2 SMNVEV (reference sequence). The CDR3 is 12 amino acids. The CDR3 sequence: CASSGGTDEQYF. DNA for the CDR3: TGTGCCAGCAGTGGAGGGACTGACGAGCAGTACTTC.

This chain uses TRBV28 with TRBJ2-2; D is unresolved. The CDR3 consists of 14 residues. The germline V gene encodes CDR1 MDHEN and CDR2 SYDVKM. The V end lost 5 bases, the J end lost 1 base, and 8 bases lay between the germline ends. The CDR3 loop reads CASSPIGNTGELFF. Written as DNA, the CDR3 is TGTGCCAGCAGTCCTATCGGGAACACCGGGGAGCTGTTTTTT.

This chain connects TRBV7-8 to TRBJ2-5; TRBD1 aligns across 8 bases. Germline CDR1 is SGHVS and CDR2 is FQNEAQ. Trimming cost V 2 bases and J 5 bases; bases outside gene matches: 7. This CDR3 has 15 residues. DNA of the CDR3: TGTGCCAGCAGCTTAAATGGCAGGGGGCTGGAGACCCAGTACTTC. Protein product: CASSLNGRGLETQYF.

The V gene is TRBV5-4, the J gene TRBJ2-7; the D is unclear. The CDR3 is made up of 15 amino acids. Trimming took 4 bases from V and 0 from J, leaving 14 bases between them. Germline loops: CDR1 SGHNT, CDR2 YYREEE (reference sequence). As DNA, the CDR3 is TGTGCCAGCAGCCTGACCCTCCCGGGCTCCTACGAGCAGTACTTC. As protein: CASSLTLPGSYEQYF.

The V gene is TRBV7-8, the J gene TRBJ2-5; 7 bases match TRBD1. In germline, CDR1 is SGHVS, CDR2 FQNEAQ. This CDR3 contains 13 residues. J lost 3 bases, V lost 7 bases, and 5 bases had no gene match. The CDR3 spells CASIGTDKETQYF. CDR3 coding DNA: TGTGCCAGCATCGGGACAGACAAAGAGACCCAGTACTTC.

The CDR3 loop reads CASSYSVSGTRLLHF. In DNA form, the CDR3 reads TGTGCCAGCAGTTACTCCGTTTCGGGGACTCGCCTCCTCCACTTT. The chain combines TRBV6-5 with TRBJ1-6; D is possibly TRBD1 (5 bases). The V gene's germline CDR1 is MNHEY and CDR2 SVGAGI. V was trimmed by 0 bases and J by 15 bases, leaving 18 bases between them. CDR3 length equals 15 residues.